This note documents a single TCR beta chain sequence. CDR3 size: 19 residues. The ends lost 1 base at V and 14 bases at J; junction bases unmatched: 23. Germline CDR1 MGHRA, CDR2 YSYEKL. This sample stems from a study of CD8 T cells in Susac syndrome. With random hexamers, reverse transcription was performed on about 0.5 to 1 ug of RNA. Amplification of TCR beta CDR3 spanned 54 Vbeta and 13 Jbeta via immunoSEQ multiplex PCR. TCRdb reprocessed the immunoSEQ multiplex PCR reads with MiXCR, giving one entry per CDR3 protein. Seen here are tens of thousands of distinct CDR3 sequences, 93% observed once, and the top ten hold approximately 0.54%.

The receptor comes from a human donor in good health. The genes are TRBV4-1 and TRBJ2-3, with 11 bases aligning to TRBD2. The sequenced sample consisted of CD8+ T cells from PBMCs. DNA of the CDR3: TGCGCCAGCAGCCAAGCTGGACTAGCGGGCATACTACCAACCACAGATACGTATTTT. Protein: CASSQAGLAGILPTTDTYF.